This T cell receptor beta chain was captured in a study of metastatic and nonmetastatic thyroid tumors. Germline V gene lookup returns CDR1 MNHNS and CDR2 SASEGT. V was pared by 9 bases and J by 14 bases, with 22 bases between. This CDR3 is 13 amino acids long. This clone has more than one count but fewer than ten. Treatment of any kind had been given to no patient before thyroid surgery. TCRdb re-processed the PCR reads through MiXCR. The sample holds some 17,000 clones, less than 40% seen once. The rearrangement joins TRBV6-1 to TRBJ2-2; D remains unclear. Sequencing input: tumor tissue. This receptor was obtained from a female donor with papillary thyroid cancer or a benign thyroid nodule (not recorded which). Some clones in this sample may be carry-over from other donors' samples. CDR3 nucleotide sequence: TGTGCCAGTTCAATCGGAAGCGTCGGGTATCTGTTTTTT. Translation: CASSIGSVGYLFF.